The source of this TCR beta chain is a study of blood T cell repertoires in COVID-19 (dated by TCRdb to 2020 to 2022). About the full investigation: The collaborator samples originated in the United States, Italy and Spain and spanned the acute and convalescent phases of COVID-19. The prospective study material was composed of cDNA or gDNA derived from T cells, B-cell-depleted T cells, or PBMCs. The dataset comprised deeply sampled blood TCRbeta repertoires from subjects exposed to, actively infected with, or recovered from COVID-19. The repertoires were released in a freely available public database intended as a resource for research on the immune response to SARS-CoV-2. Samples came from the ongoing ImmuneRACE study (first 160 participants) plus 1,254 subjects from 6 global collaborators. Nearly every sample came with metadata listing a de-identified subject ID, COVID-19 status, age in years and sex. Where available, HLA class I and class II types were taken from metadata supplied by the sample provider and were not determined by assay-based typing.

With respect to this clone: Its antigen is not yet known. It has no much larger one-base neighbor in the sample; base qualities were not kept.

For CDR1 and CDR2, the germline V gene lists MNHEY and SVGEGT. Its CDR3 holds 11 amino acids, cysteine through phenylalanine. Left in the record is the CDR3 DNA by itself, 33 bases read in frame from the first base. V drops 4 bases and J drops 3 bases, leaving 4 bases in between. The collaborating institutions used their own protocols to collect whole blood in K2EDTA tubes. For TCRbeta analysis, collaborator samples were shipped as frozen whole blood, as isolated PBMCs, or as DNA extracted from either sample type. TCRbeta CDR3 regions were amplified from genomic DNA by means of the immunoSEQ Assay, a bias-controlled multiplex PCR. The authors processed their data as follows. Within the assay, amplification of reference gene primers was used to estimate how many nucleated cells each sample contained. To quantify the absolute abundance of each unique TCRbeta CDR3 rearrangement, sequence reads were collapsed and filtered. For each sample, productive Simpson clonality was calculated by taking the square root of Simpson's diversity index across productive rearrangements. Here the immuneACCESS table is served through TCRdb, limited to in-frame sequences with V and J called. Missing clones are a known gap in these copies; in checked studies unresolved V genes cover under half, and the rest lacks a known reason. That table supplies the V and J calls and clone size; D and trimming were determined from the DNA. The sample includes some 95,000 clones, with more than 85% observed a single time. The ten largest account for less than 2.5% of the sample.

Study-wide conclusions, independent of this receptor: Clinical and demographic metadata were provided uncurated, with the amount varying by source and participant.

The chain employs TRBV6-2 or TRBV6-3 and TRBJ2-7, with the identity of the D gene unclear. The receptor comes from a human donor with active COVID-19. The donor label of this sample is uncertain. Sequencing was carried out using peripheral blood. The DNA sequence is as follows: TGTGCCAGCAGTTTCGGCTACGAGCAGTACTTC. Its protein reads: CASSFGYEQYF.